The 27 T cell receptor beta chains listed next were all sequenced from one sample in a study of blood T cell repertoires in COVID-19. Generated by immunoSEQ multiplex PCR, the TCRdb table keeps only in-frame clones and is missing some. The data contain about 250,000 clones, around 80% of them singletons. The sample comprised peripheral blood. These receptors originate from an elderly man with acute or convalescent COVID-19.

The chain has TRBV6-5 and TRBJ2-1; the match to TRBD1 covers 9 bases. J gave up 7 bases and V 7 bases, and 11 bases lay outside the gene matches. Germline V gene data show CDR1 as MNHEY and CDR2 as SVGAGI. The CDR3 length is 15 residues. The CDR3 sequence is CASTFGGTGHNEQFF. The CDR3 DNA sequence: TGTGCCAGCACCTTTGGGGGGACAGGGCATAATGAGCAGTTCTTC.

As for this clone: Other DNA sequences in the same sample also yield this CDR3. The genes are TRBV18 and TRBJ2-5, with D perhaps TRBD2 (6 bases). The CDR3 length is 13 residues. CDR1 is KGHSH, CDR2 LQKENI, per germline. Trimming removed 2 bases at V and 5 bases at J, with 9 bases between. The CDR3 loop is CASSPGAGETQYF. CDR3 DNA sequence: TGTGCCAGCTCACCAGGGGCGGGGGAGACCCAGTACTTC.

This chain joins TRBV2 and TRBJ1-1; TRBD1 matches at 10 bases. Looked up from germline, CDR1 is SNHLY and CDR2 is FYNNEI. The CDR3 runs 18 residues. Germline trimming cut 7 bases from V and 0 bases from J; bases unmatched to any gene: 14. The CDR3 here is CASIYSLSGQGLNTEAFF. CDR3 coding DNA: TGTGCCAGCATTTATTCTCTGTCGGGACAGGGGTTGAACACTGAAGCTTTCTTT.

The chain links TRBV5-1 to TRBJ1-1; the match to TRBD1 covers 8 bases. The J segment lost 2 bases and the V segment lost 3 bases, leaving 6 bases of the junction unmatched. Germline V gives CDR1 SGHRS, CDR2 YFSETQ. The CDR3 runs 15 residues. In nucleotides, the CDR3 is TGCGCCAGCAGCTCAGTCCAGGGGGCAAACACTGAAGCTTTCTTT. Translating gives CASSSVQGANTEAFF.

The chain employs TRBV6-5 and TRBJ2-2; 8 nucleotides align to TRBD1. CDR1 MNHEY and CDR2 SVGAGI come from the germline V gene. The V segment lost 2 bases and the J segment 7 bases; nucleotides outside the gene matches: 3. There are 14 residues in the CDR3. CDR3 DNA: TGTGCCAGCAGTTACGACAGGGGTCTCGGGGAGCTGTTTTTT. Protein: CASSYDRGLGELFF.

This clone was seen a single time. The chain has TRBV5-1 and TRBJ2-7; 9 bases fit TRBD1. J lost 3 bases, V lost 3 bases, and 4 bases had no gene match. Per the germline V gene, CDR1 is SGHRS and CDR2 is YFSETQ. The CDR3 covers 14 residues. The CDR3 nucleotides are TGCGCCAGCAGCTGGGGGACAGGGCTCTACGAGCAGTACTTC. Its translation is CASSWGTGLYEQYF.

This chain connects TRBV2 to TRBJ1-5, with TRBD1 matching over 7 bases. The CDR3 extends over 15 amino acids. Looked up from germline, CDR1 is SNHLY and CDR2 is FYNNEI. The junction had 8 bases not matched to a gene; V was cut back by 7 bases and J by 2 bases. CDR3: CASNPTGVGNQPQHF. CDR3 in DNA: TGTGCCAGCAACCCTACAGGGGTAGGCAATCAGCCCCAGCATTTT.

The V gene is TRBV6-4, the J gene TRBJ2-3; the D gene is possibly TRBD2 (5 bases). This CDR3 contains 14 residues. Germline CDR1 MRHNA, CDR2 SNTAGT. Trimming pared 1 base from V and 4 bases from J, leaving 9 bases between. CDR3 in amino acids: CASSDLREPDTQYF. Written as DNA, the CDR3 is TGTGCCAGCAGTGACTTACGGGAACCAGATACGCAGTATTTT.

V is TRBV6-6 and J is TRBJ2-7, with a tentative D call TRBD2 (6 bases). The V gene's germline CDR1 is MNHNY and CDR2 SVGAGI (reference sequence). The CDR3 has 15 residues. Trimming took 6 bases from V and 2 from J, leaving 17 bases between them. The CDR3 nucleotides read TGTGCCAGCAGCCCTTCGGGGGATCCCCCCTACGAGCAGTACTTC. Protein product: CASSPSGDPPYEQYF.

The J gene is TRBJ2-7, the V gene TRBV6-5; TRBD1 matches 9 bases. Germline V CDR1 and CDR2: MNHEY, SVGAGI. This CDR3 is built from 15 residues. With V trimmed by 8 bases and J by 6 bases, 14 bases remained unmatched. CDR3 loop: CASPKGGQGPLEQYF. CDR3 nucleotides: TGTGCCAGCCCTAAGGGGGGACAGGGTCCGCTCGAGCAGTACTTC.

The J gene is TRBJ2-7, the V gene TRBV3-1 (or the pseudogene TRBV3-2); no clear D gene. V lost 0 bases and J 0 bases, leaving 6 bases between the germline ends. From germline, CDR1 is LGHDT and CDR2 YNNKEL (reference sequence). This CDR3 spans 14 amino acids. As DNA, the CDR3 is TGTGCCAGCAGCCAAGATCCGAGCTCCTACGAGCAGTACTTC. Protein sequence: CASSQDPSSYEQYF.

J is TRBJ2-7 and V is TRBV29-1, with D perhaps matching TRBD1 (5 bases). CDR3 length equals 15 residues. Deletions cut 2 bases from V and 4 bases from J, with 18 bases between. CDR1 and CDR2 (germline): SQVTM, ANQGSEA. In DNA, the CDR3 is TGCAGCGTTGAAACCCAGGGCGTCGCGACATACGAGCAGTACTTC. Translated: CSVETQGVATYEQYF.

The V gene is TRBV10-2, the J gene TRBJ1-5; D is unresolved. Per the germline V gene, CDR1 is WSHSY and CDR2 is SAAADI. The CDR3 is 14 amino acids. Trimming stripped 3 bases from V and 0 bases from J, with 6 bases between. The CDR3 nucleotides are TGCGCCAGCAGTGACAGTTATAGCAATCAGCCCCAGCATTTT. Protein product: CASSDSYSNQPQHF.

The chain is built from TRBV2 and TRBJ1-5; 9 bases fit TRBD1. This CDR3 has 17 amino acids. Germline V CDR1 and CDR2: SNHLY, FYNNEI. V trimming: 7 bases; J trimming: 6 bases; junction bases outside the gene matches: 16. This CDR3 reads CASKPGQGLDEAQPQHF. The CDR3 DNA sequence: TGTGCCAGCAAGCCGGGACAGGGTTTAGATGAGGCTCAGCCCCAGCATTTT.

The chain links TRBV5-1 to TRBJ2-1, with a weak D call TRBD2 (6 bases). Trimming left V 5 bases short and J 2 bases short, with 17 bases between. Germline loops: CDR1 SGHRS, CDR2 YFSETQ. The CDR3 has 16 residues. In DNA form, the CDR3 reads TGCGCCAGCAGTTGGGCCGGGACTCGGACCTACAATGAGCAGTTCTTC. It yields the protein CASSWAGTRTYNEQFF.

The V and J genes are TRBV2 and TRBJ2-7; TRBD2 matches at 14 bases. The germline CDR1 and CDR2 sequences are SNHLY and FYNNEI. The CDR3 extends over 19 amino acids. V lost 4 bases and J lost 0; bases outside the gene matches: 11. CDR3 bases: TGTGCCAGCAGTGCGGGACTAGCGGGAGTTACAGGAGGCTCCTACGAGCAGTACTTC. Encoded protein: CASSAGLAGVTGGSYEQYF.

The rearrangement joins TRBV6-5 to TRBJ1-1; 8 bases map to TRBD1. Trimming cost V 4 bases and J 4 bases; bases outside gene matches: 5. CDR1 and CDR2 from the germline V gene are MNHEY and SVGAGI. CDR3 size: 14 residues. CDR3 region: CASSFSTGGTEAFF. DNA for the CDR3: TGTGCCAGCAGTTTCTCAACAGGGGGCACTGAAGCTTTCTTT.

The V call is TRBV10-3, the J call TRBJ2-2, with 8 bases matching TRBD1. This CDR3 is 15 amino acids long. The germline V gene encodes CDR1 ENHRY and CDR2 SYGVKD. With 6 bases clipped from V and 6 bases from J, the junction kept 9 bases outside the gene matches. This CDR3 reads CAISAGTGLSGELFF. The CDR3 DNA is TGTGCCATCAGCGCCGGGACAGGATTGTCCGGGGAGCTGTTTTTT.

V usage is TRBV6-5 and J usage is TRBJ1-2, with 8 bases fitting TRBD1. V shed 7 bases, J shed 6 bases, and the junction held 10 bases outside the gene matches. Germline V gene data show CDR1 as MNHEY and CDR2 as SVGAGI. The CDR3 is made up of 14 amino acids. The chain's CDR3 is CASTRQGPGDGYTF. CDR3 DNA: TGTGCCAGCACAAGACAGGGGCCAGGGGATGGCTACACCTTC.

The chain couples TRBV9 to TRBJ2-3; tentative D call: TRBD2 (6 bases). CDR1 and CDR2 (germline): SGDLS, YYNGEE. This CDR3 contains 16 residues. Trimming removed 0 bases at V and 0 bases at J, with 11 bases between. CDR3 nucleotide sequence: TGTGCCAGCAGCGTAGGAGTGGCGGGAAGCACAGATACGCAGTATTTT. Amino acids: CASSVGVAGSTDTQYF.

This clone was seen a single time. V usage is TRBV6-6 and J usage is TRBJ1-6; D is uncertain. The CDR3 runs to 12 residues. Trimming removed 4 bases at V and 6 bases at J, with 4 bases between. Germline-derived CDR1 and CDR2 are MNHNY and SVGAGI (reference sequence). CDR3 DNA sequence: TGTGCCAGCAGTTCTCCTAATTCACCCCTCCACTTT. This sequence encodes CASSSPNSPLHF.

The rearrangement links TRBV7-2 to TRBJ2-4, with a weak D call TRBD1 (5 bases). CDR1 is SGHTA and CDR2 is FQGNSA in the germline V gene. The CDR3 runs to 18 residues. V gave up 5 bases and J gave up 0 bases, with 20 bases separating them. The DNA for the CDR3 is TGTGCCAGCAGCGAGACTTTTCAGGCAGGGAAAGCCAAAAACATTCAGTACTTC. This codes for CASSETFQAGKAKNIQYF.

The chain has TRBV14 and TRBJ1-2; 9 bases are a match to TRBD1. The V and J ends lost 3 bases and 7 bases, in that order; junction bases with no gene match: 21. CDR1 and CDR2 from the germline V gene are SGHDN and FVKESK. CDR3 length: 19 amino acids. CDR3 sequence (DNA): TGTGCCAGCAGCCACGACACCAGGGGGACAGGGTTGTGGATCCCTGGCTACACCTTC. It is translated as CASSHDTRGTGLWIPGYTF.

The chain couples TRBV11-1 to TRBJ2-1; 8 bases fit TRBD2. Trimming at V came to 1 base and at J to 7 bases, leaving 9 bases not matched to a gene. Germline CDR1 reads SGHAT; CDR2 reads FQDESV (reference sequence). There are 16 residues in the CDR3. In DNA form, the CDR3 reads TGTGCCAGCAGCTTAGTTTCCGGGAGGGGTGGGAATGAGCAGTTCTTC. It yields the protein CASSLVSGRGGNEQFF.

CDR3 amino acids: CASSAPGQAVYNEQFF. For the CDR3, the DNA is TGTGCCAGCAGCGCGCCGGGACAGGCCGTATACAATGAGCAGTTCTTC. The chain uses TRBV7-8 and TRBJ2-1; 8 bases match TRBD1. J was trimmed by 4 bases and V by 5 bases; bases with no gene match: 10. There are 16 residues in the CDR3. CDR1 is SGHVS and CDR2 is FQNEAQ in the germline V gene.

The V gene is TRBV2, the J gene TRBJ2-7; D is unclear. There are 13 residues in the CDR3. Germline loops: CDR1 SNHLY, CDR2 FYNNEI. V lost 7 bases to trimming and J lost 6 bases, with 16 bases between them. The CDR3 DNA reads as TGTGCCAGCACCGGTGTTGGTGGTTCCGAGCAGTACTTC. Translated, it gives CASTGVGGSEQYF.

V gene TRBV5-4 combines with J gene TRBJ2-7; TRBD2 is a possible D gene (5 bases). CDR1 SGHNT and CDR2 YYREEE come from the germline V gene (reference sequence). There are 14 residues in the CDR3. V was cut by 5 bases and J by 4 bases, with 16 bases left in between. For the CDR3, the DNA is TGTGCCAGCAGTCAAACCGGGGTGAAATACGAGCAGTACTTC. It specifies CASSQTGVKYEQYF. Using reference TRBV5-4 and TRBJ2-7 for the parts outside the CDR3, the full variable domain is ETGVTQSPTHLIKTRGQQVTLRCSSQSGHNTVSWYQQALGQGPQFIFQYYREEENGRGNFPPRFSGLQFPNYSSELNVNALELDDSALYLCASSQTGVKYEQYFGPGTRLTVT.